This entry describes one TCR beta chain. This entry is derived from a study of OX40 agonist ivuxolimab in advanced cancers. TCRdb's table, derived via immunoSEQ multiplex PCR, lists solely in-frame clones and lacks some. The sample holds about 150,000 clones, roughly 94% seen once. This CDR3 has 16 amino acids. CDR1 LGHNA and CDR2 YNFKEQ come from the germline V gene. V lost 1 base, J lost 4 bases, and 16 bases lay in between. The sequenced sample was CD4+ or CD8+ T cells sorted from blood, obtained in a trial of the OX40 agonist ivuxolimab. This TCR was sampled from an adult with an advanced solid tumor such as melanoma, head and neck, liver or kidney cancer. The chain recombines TRBV4-2 with TRBJ1-2, with a possible D match to TRBD1 (5 bases). CDR3 in DNA: TGTGCCAGCAGCCAAGTTTTGGGCAGGGAGGCCTATGGCTACACCTTC. Translating gives CASSQVLGREAYGYTF.